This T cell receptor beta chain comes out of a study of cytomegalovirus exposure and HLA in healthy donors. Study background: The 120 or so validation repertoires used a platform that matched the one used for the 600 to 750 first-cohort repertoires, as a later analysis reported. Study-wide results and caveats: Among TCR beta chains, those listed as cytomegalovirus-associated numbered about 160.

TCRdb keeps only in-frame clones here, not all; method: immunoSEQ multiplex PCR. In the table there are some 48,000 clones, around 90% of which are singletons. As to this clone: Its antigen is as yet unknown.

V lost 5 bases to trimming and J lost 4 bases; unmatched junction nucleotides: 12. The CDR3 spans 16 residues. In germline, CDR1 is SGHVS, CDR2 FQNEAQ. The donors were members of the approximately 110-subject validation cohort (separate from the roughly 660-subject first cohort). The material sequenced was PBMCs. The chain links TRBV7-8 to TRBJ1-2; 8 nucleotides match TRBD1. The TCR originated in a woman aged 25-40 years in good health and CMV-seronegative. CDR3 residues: CASSRGSGQGSYGYTF. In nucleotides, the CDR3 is TGTGCCAGCAGCCGCGGGTCTGGACAGGGAAGCTATGGCTACACCTTC.